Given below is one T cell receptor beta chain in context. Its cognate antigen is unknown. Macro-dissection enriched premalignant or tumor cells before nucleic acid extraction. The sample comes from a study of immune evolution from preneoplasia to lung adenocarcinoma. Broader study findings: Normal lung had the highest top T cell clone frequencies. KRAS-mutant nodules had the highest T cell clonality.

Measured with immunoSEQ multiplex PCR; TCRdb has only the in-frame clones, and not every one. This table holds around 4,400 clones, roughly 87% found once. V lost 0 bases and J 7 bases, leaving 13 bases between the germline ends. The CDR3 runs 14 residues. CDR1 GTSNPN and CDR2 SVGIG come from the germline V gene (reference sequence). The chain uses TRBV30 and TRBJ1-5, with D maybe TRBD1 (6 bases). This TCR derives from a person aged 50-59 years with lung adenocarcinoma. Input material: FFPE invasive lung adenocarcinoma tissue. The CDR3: CAWSVGGKEQPQHF. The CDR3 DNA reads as TGTGCCTGGAGTGTAGGGGGGAAGGAGCAGCCCCAGCATTTT.